The source of this TCR beta chain is a study of shared clonotypes between healthy human individuals (dated by TCRdb to 2020 to 2021). For the wider study: A few men and two women, aged 18 to 49 years, made up the cohort. For each donor, three plates each were used for CD4 naive and CD4 memory, two plates were used for CD8 naive, and one plate was used for CD8 memory. To estimate repertoire size and how much clonotype sharing occurs between individuals, the study deeply sequenced the blood TCR repertoires of 4 to 6 healthy adults. Libraries were prepared and TCR repertoires were sequenced by different laboratories using diverse techniques, in order to increase sequencing depth and limit assay-specific biases. Per donor, leukapheresis produced somewhere between about 0.8 and 9 billion PBMCs. Broad study findings and their caveats: Based on pairwise subsampling, the degree of clonotype sharing among donors was expected to be affected by sequencing depth. When a few donors were compared, the shared fraction of clonotypes was around 5.1% for naive CD4, 3.5% to 4% for naive CD8, roughly 2.5% for memory CD4, and under 0.5% for memory CD8. Incomplete sequencing was indicated by rarefaction of sorted-subset datasets, despite the large sequencing depth. Naive subsets generally had larger estimated clonotype richness than memory subsets. Because the study included only a small number of donors, the genetic and exposure-history diversity represented was limited. Compared with non-shared clonotypes, the clonotypes found in all four sorted-subset donors had higher generation probabilities. Sampling was limited to blood, and TCR repertoires in tissue likely differ from TCR repertoires in blood.

The CDR3 has 15 amino acids, counting the end cysteine and phenylalanine. Only the CDR3 DNA is retained, 45 bases long and in frame from the first base. CDR1 SGHRS and CDR2 YFSETQ were looked up in the germline V gene. Trimming removed 2 bases from V and 2 bases from J, leaving 13 bases between the germline ends. Using the deep immunoSEQ assay, multiplex PCR amplified TCR CDR3 regions from genomic DNA. Genomic DNA extracted from each cell subset was distributed evenly over all wells of several immunoSEQ 96-well plates, and each plate served as one replicate. Each replicate PCR for sorted subsets received 150 to 250 ng genomic DNA, equal to some 32,000 T cell genomes. Purified libraries were quantified with a Qubit 3.0 fluorometer, sized on a Bioanalyzer 2100, and re-quantified with the KAPA Library Quantification kit. Every immunoSEQ 96-well plate was sequenced on a dedicated single-read 150-cycle Illumina NextSeq 550 flow cell. Per the authors' processing: Because the immunoSEQ output held only junctional sequences and lacked quality scores, the filtering could not match the filtering applied to full-length reads. To assign V/J genes and CDR3, sequences were annotated against IMGT germline references using PyIR, a Python wrapper for IgBLAST v1.9. Reads with weak V/J assignments (E-value above 1e-6), missing CDR3, stop codons, out-of-frame junctions, or ambiguous translated residues were removed. V3J clonotypes were defined by identical inferred V gene, J gene, and CDR3 amino acid sequence. The percentage overlap between two repertoires was calculated by dividing the number of shared unique clonotypes by the size of the smaller repertoire. RTK rarefaction, the Chao1 estimator, and Recon v2.1 estimates of unobserved clonotypes were used to assess repertoire richness. For all TCRbeta clonotypes obtained by the gDNA method from four donors, generation probabilities were computed with OLGA. In TCRdb, the immuneACCESS table is reduced to in-frame sequences with V and J assigned. These tables do not hold every clone; where another copy was compared, an unresolved V gene accounts for under half, and the others remain unexplained. V, J and clone size reflect that table, while D and trimming were determined from the DNA. A total of almost 700,000 clones appear in this sample, 92% of them only once. Approximately 22% of the sample goes to the ten largest clones.

A remark on this clone: It has no known antigen specificity. Base qualities are missing; no much larger clone stands one base away.

CD8 naive samples were obtained by positive selection for CCR7 among CD45RO-negative cells, yielding a CD45RA+CCR7+ population from which TemRA cells were excluded. The donors were healthy, HIV-negative adults with no recently reported acute infections or vaccinations. Every donor was a Caucasian adult residing in Nashville, Tennessee, USA. Blood was collected by leukapheresis, and PBMCs were isolated by Ficoll-Histopaque density gradient centrifugation and then cryopreserved in liquid nitrogen vapor phase. Purity and quantity of every magnetically sorted T cell population were checked by analytical flow cytometry. From each sorted fraction, genomic DNA was isolated and quantified by UV absorbance on a Nanodrop 2000c.

This sequence was found in a man aged 25-45 years in good health. Material: naive CD8+ T cells sorted from blood. The sample's cell subset or site, from its label and the paper: CD45RA+CCR7+. The chain is made from TRBV5-1 and TRBJ2-5; TRBD2 is a possible D gene, resting on 5 matching bases. For the CDR3, the sequence is CASSFGPGNQETQYF. The DNA reads TGCGCCAGCAGCTTCGGACCGGGGAATCAAGAGACCCAGTACTTC.